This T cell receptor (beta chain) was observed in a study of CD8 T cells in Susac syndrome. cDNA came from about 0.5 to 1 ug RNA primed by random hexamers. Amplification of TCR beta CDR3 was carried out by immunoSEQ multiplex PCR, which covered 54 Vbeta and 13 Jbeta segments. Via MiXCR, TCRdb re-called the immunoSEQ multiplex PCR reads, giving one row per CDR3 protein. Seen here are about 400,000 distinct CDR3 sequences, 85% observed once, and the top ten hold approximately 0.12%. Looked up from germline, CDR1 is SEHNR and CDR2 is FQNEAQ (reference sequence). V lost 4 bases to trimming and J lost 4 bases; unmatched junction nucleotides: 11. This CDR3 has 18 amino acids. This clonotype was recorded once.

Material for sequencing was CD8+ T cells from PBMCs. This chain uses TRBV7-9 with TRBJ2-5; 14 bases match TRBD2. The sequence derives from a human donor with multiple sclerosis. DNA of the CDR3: TGTGCCAGCAGCTCTCCGGGACTAGCGGGAGTGGTCCGAGAGACCCAGTACTTC. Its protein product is CASSSPGLAGVVRETQYF.